Each of the 10 T cell receptor beta chains below was sequenced from the same sample in a study of a mutant IDH1 vaccine in newly diagnosed glioma. The sample's time point: baseline, week 1 (first vaccination visit). Stated treatment: pre-vaccination baseline after standard-of-care therapy. TCRdb keeps only in-frame clones here, not all; method: immunoSEQ multiplex PCR. Here the sample spans about 92,000 clones, about 80% being singletons. The material sequenced was PBMCs, taken from a glioma patient treated with radiotherapy, temozolomide or both. The receptors originated from a woman aged 50 to 60 with glioma.

The chain recombines TRBV19 with TRBJ1-1, with D possibly matching TRBD1 (6 bases). Trimming left V 7 bases short and J 4 bases short, with 13 bases between. There are 13 residues in the CDR3. Looked up from germline, CDR1 is LNHDA and CDR2 is SQIVND (reference sequence). The CDR3 loop reads CASNLQGSTEAFF. Written as DNA, the CDR3 is TGTGCCAGTAACCTCCAGGGGTCCACTGAAGCTTTCTTT. The complete variable domain, with remaining parts taken from reference TRBV19 and TRBJ1-1, reads DGGITQSPKYLFRKEGQNVTLSCEQNLNHDAMYWYRQDPGQGLRLIYYSQIVNDFQKGDIAEGYSVSREKKESFPLTVTSAQKNPTAFYLCASNLQGSTEAFFGQGTRLTVV.

The chain couples TRBV5-1 to TRBJ2-6; TRBD1 matches 8 bases. The CDR3 is 18 residues long. Germline-derived CDR1 and CDR2 are SGHRS and YFSETQ. V shed 4 bases and J 1 base; nucleotides not matched to a gene: 10. DNA of the CDR3: TGCGCCAGCAGCCCTAACCGGCAGGGGGCTTCTGGGGCCAACGTCCTGACTTTC. Its protein product is CASSPNRQGASGANVLTF. Variable domain in full (rest from reference TRBV5-1 and TRBJ2-6): KAGVTQTPRYLIKTRGQQVTLSCSPISGHRSVSWYQQTPGQGLQFLFEYFSETQRNKGNFPGRFSGRQFSNSRSEMNVSTLELGDSALYLCASSPNRQGASGANVLTFGAGSRLTVL.

Only one count was recorded for this clone. This chain links TRBV27 with TRBJ1-3, with D unclear. The CDR3 is 14 residues long. CDR1 and CDR2 from the germline V gene are MNHEY and SMNVEV (reference sequence). V was trimmed by 5 bases and J by 4 bases, leaving 12 bases between them. CDR3 region: CASSVTAEGNTIYF. The CDR3 DNA reads TGTGCCAGCAGTGTGACTGCGGAGGGAAACACCATATATTTT.

The count of this clone is one. V gene TRBV2 combines with J gene TRBJ1-5; D is unclear. Trimming pared 6 bases from V and 2 bases from J, leaving 8 bases between. The germline V gene has CDR1 SNHLY and CDR2 FYNNEI. The CDR3 loop spans 13 amino acids. The CDR3 loop is CASRVKGNQPQHF. The CDR3 coding sequence is TGTGCCAGCAGAGTGAAGGGCAATCAGCCCCAGCATTTT.

The CDR3 here is CASSKGQDQKQYF. Here the CDR3 DNA reads TGTGCCAGCAGTAAAGGACAGGATCAGAAGCAGTACTTC. The chain is built from TRBV7-9 and TRBJ2-7; TRBD1 aligns across 7 bases. Unmatched junction bases numbered 10, after V lost 6 bases and J lost 8 bases. The CDR3 consists of 13 residues. The germline gives CDR1 SEHNR, CDR2 FQNEAQ (reference sequence).

The chain recombines TRBV7-8 with TRBJ2-7; D may match TRBD1 or TRBD2 (7 bases each). The V gene lost 6 bases and the J gene lost 1 base, with 16 bases spanning the gap. CDR3 length: 15 residues. CDR1 is SGHVS and CDR2 is FQNEAQ in the germline V gene. Written as DNA, the CDR3 is TGTGCCAGCAGTCGCCCCAGGGGGGGGTCCTACGAGCAGTACTTC. Encoded protein: CASSRPRGGSYEQYF.

The genes are TRBV6-5 and TRBJ1-4; TRBD1 might be the D (6 bases). This CDR3 is 14 amino acids long. Deletions cut 5 bases from V and 7 bases from J, with 14 bases between. Germline V lookup: CDR1 MNHEY, CDR2 SVGAGI. Here the CDR3 reads CASSAGTPGEKLFF. The CDR3 DNA reads as TGTGCCAGCAGTGCCGGGACACCAGGTGAAAAACTGTTTTTT.

The gene calls are TRBV5-1 and TRBJ2-7, with 7 bases fitting TRBD1. This CDR3 is 15 amino acids long. Germline V CDR1 and CDR2: SGHRS, YFSETQ. Trimming took 0 bases from V and 2 from J; bases not matched to a gene: 5. CDR3 nucleotide sequence: TGCGCCAGCAGCTTGGTCCCCACAGGGGCCTACGAGCAGTACTTC. This translates into CASSLVPTGAYEQYF.

This clone has just one count. This chain links TRBV4-3 with TRBJ2-2, with D unclear. Trimming stripped 4 bases from V and 0 bases from J, with 6 bases between. This CDR3 spans 14 amino acids. Germline-derived CDR1 and CDR2 are LGHNA and YSLEER. This CDR3 reads CASSPSTNTGELFF. The CDR3 DNA sequence: TGCGCCAGCAGCCCTAGTACGAACACCGGGGAGCTGTTTTTT.

This sequence joins TRBV5-1 and TRBJ1-3; D may be TRBD1 (6 bases). The CDR3 contains 16 residues. Germline CDR1 and CDR2: SGHRS and YFSETQ. V gave up 3 bases and J gave up 1 base, with 14 bases separating them. The CDR3 bases are TGCGCCAGCAGCTCCGGGACACCTTTTTCTGGAAACACCATATATTTT. It translates to CASSSGTPFSGNTIYF. Looking up the rest from reference TRBV5-1 and TRBJ1-3 gives the full variable domain: KAGVTQTPRYLIKTRGQQVTLSCSPISGHRSVSWYQQTPGQGLQFLFEYFSETQRNKGNFPGRFSGRQFSNSRSEMNVSTLELGDSALYLCASSSGTPFSGNTIYFGEGSWLTVV.